A single sample is the source of the 17 T cell receptor beta chains below, sequenced in a study of response to subunit inactivated influenza vaccine. One entry per CDR3 protein, called by TCRdb with MiXCR from the RT-PCR reads. The sample consists of about 310,000 distinct CDR3 sequences, approximately 23% of them appearing once. Sequencing was performed on PBMCs from blood, taken approximately 22 months after vaccination. Receptors originate from a man between 50 and 75 years old who received an inactivated influenza vaccine.

This clonotype was detected a few times. This chain links TRBV24-1 with TRBJ2-1; D is ambiguous. V lost 4 bases and J lost 10, with 13 bases in between. The CDR3 length is 13 residues. Per the germline V gene, CDR1 is KGHDR and CDR2 is SFDVKD. The CDR3 spells CATSDGPRVEQFF. CDR3 bases: TGTGCCACCAGTGACGGACCTCGGGTAGAGCAGTTCTTC.

This clonotype was recorded once. The chain links TRBV29-1 to TRBJ1-3; TRBD1 is a possible D gene (5 bases). This CDR3 contains 13 residues. The V end lost 5 bases, the J end lost 0 bases, and 8 bases lay between the germline ends. Germline V gene sequence: CDR1 SQVTM, CDR2 ANQGSEA. The CDR3 DNA follows: TGCAGCGTTTCCGGGACCTCTGGAAACACCATATATTTT. This translates into CSVSGTSGNTIYF.

The chain carries TRBV29-1 and TRBJ2-3, with 10 bases lining up with TRBD1. The CDR3 contains 12 residues. Germline V CDR1 and CDR2: SQVTM, ANQGSEA. Trimming removed 6 bases from V and 6 bases from J; junction bases left unmatched: 3. The DNA for the CDR3 is TGCAGCGTGGACAGGGGGGGTGATACGCAGTATTTT. As protein: CSVDRGGDTQYF.

Only a few counts were recorded for this clonotype. V is TRBV14 and J is TRBJ2-5; 7 nucleotides line up with TRBD2. CDR1 is SGHDN, CDR2 FVKESK, per germline. The CDR3 consists of 16 residues. The J segment lost 2 bases and the V segment lost 1 base, leaving 7 bases of the junction unmatched. This CDR3 is CASSQGWGGQQETQYF. CDR3 bases: TGTGCCAGCAGCCAAGGCTGGGGAGGGCAGCAAGAGACCCAGTACTTC.

The V gene is TRBV4-3, the J gene TRBJ1-2, with D perhaps matching TRBD1 (6 bases). The V gene lost 1 base and the J gene lost 2 bases, with 20 bases spanning the gap. The CDR3 extends over 18 amino acids. Germline V gene data show CDR1 as LGHNA and CDR2 as YSLEER. The DNA for the CDR3 is TGCGCCAGCAGCCAAGCCCTCTCCAGGGGAAGGGGAAACTATGGCTACACCTTC. It specifies CASSQALSRGRGNYGYTF.

This clonotype was seen more than once but under ten times. The V call is TRBV5-4, the J call TRBJ2-3; 12 bases are shared with TRBD2. Trimming cost V 1 base and J 5 bases; bases outside gene matches: 2. The germline V gene has CDR1 SGHNT and CDR2 YYREEE (reference sequence). The CDR3 totals 15 residues. CDR3: CASSLTSGRIDTQYF. CDR3 bases: TGTGCCAGCAGCTTGACTAGCGGGAGGATAGATACGCAGTATTTT.

This clonotype was recorded many times. CDR3 loop: CSARLRGWGTEAFF. The CDR3 region has the DNA TGCAGTGCTAGACTCAGGGGTTGGGGCACTGAAGCTTTCTTT. The V call is TRBV20-1, the J call TRBJ1-1, with a tentative D call TRBD1 (6 bases). The ends were cut back, 2 bases at V and 4 bases at J, with 14 bases in the middle. CDR1 is DFQATT and CDR2 is SNEGSKA in the germline V gene (reference sequence). This CDR3 has 14 amino acids.

The chain is built from TRBV28 and TRBJ1-4, with D possibly matching TRBD1 (5 bases). V lost 7 bases to trimming and J lost 4 bases, with 19 bases between them. Germline V gene lookup returns CDR1 MDHEN and CDR2 SYDVKM. The CDR3 length is 16 residues. CDR3 DNA sequence: TGTGCCAGCAACCTAGGCGGGGACGGAGTTAATGAAAAACTGTTTTTT. Translation: CASNLGGDGVNEKLFF.

This clonotype turned up a few times. The chain employs TRBV5-1 and TRBJ2-7; no clear D. The CDR3 length is 13 residues. Trimming removed 0 bases at V and 1 base at J, with 5 bases between. Germline values: CDR1 SGHRS, CDR2 YFSETQ. CDR3 sequence: CASSLVQSYEQYF. The CDR3 region has the DNA TGCGCCAGCAGCTTGGTTCAGTCCTACGAGCAGTACTTC.

The J gene is TRBJ1-6, the V gene TRBV2; tentative D call: TRBD1 (5 bases). Trimming shortened V by 5 bases and J by 0 bases, and 14 bases separated the two germline ends. Germline CDR1 SNHLY, CDR2 FYNNEI. The CDR3 runs to 17 residues. The CDR3 DNA is TGTGCCAGCAGTCCTAGGGGCGTGAGCTCCTATAATTCACCCCTCCACTTT. It translates to CASSPRGVSSYNSPLHF. Variable domain in full (rest from reference TRBV2 and TRBJ1-6): EPEVTQTPSHQVTQMGQEVILRCVPISNHLYFYWYRQILGQKVEFLVSFYNNEISEKSEIFDDQFSVERPDGSNFTLKIRSTKLEDSAMYFCASSPRGVSSYNSPLHFGNGTRLTVT.

The chain is built from TRBV6-1 and TRBJ1-3; no firm D call. The V end was cut by 1 base, the J end by 4 bases, with 11 bases between. Germline CDR1 reads MNHNS; CDR2 reads SASEGT. This CDR3 is built from 15 residues. Here the CDR3 reads CASSEGTPRGNTIYF. CDR3 bases: TGTGCCAGCAGTGAAGGGACTCCTAGGGGAAACACCATATATTTT.

A few counts support this clonotype. The chain combines TRBV20-1 with TRBJ1-5, with TRBD1 identical over 8 bases. This CDR3 region has 13 residues. V was pared by 8 bases and J by 5 bases, with 8 bases of the junction left unmatched. Germline loops: CDR1 DFQATT, CDR2 SNEGSKA (reference sequence). CDR3 in DNA: TGCAGTTTAAGACAGGGGTCAGATCAGCCCCAGCATTTT. Protein sequence: CSLRQGSDQPQHF.

Comments on this clonotype: At one end, the junction sequence differs from germline, possibly due to a read error. The CDR3 DNA reads TGTGCCATCAGTGCGGGGACTAGGGTGGAGTTC. It encodes CAISAGTRVEF. V and J are TRBV10-3 and TRBJ2-5; 8 bases agree with TRBD2. CDR3 length equals 11 residues. Germline V CDR1 and CDR2: ENHRY, SYGVKD.

The genes are TRBV6-1 and TRBJ1-2; D is perhaps TRBD1 (5 bases). From germline, CDR1 is MNHNS and CDR2 SASEGT. CDR3 length: 14 amino acids. V was pared by 7 bases and J by 0 bases, with 12 bases between. CDR3 loop: CASTQGASNYGYTF. The CDR3 DNA reads TGTGCCAGCACGCAGGGAGCGTCTAACTATGGCTACACCTTC.

This chain links TRBV7-8 with TRBJ2-7; a weak D match, TRBD2 (7 bases). This CDR3 has 15 residues. Germline CDR1 SGHVS, CDR2 FQNEAQ. The V gene lost 6 bases and the J gene lost 0 bases, with 15 bases spanning the gap. CDR3 sequence (DNA): TGTGCCAGCAGTAAAGGGGGGGTCGGCTCCTACGAGCAGTACTTC. It yields the protein CASSKGGVGSYEQYF.

The chain couples TRBV20-1 to TRBJ2-1; 9 positions agree with TRBD1. The V and J ends lost 5 bases and 0 bases, in that order; junction bases with no gene match: 8. The CDR3 loop spans 16 amino acids. In germline, CDR1 is DFQATT, CDR2 SNEGSKA (reference sequence). Here the CDR3 DNA reads TGCAGTGCTTGCCGTCCGGACAGGGGCTCCTACAATGAGCAGTTCTTC. It specifies CSACRPDRGSYNEQFF.

This clonotype has ten or more counts. J is TRBJ2-7 and V is TRBV4-2; 8 positions match TRBD2. CDR1 is LGHNA and CDR2 is YNFKEQ in the germline V gene. The CDR3 loop spans 14 amino acids. J gave up 4 bases and V 4 bases, and 6 bases lay outside the gene matches. CDR3 loop: CASSRERGLYEQYF. The CDR3 region has the DNA TGTGCCAGCAGCCGCGAGCGGGGGTTATACGAGCAGTACTTC.